This T cell receptor (beta chain) derives from a study of breast tumors, draining lymph nodes, adjacent tissues. Study-level points and caveats: Tumors had less TCR diversity than lymph nodes, more than nontumor tissue.

Many counts were recorded for this clonotype. The antigen remains undetermined. CDR1 and CDR2 from the germline V gene are LNHDA and SQIVND (reference sequence). The V segment lost 4 bases and the J segment 11 bases; nucleotides outside the gene matches: 7. The CDR3 consists of 13 residues. Breast cancer patients provided tissue from their axillary draining lymph nodes. TCRdb used MiXCR to reprocess the multiplex PCR reads, holding one entry per CDR3 protein. The top ten hold around 2.5% of the sample, which has around 130,000 distinct CDR3 sequences, less than 35% seen once. This sequence joins TRBV19 and TRBJ2-3; 9 bases are shared with TRBD1. What was sequenced was axillary lymph node tissue. The receptor comes from a female donor with breast cancer. Some clones in this sample may be carry-over from other donors' samples. In nucleotides, the CDR3 is TGTGCCAGTAGTAAAGCACAGGGGGCACTGCAGTATTTT. Translated, it gives CASSKAQGALQYF.